Included here is one T cell receptor beta chain sequence, with context. The record originates from a study of shared T cell receptors in the human thymus. Some clones are missing from TCRdb's copy, which holds only in-frame ones; the method was immunoSEQ multiplex PCR. This sample has almost 550,000 clones, with approximately 80% found just once. The CDR3 is made up of 17 amino acids. Per germline, CDR1 SGHTS and CDR2 YDEGEE. V shed 6 bases and J 1 base; nucleotides not matched to a gene: 12. This sample was shared with a second study, whose subject was human thymus T cells.

The V gene is TRBV5-8, the J gene TRBJ2-1; TRBD2 matches at 8 bases. This receptor was identified in a boy in the first two years of life with a congenital heart defect. Sequencing was carried out using thymocytes. This CDR3 reads CASNPAIAGTSYNEQFF. CDR3 sequence (DNA): TGTGCCAGCAACCCTGCCATAGCGGGGACTTCCTACAATGAGCAGTTCTTC.